These T cell receptor beta chains were read from a single sample in a study of identical twins. MiXCR, run by TCRdb on the 5' RACE reads, gives a single entry per CDR3 protein. The table shows 250,000 to 300,000 distinct CDR3 sequences, with around 9.7% occurring only once. These data were likewise used in another study, on yellow fever vaccine responses in identical twins.

Sequencing was carried out using CD8+ T cells sorted from blood. The origin of the receptors is a woman between 18 and 30 years old in good health. Each CDR3 is given with its conserved first and last residue. D genes are given only for firm matches. Rows give clone size only sometimes, using once, few, many, or a class for an expanded clone.

V gene: TRBV10-3; J gene: TRBJ2-6; clone size: many; CDR3 length: 14; D gene: -; CDR3 DNA: TGTGCCACGGCCGAAAGTTCTGGGGCCAACGTCCTGACTTTC; CDR3 protein: CATAESSGANVLTF
V gene: TRBV29-1; J gene: TRBJ2-7; clone size: many; CDR3 length: 13; D gene: -; CDR3 DNA: TGCAGCGTTCCGGGACGGATCCCATACGAGCAGTACTTC; CDR3 protein: CSVPGRIPYEQYF
V gene: TRBV10-3; J gene: TRBJ1-1; clone size: few; CDR3 length: 14; D gene: TRBD1; CDR3 DNA: TGTGCCATCAGTGAGTCAGGGGGCTTCACTGAAGCTTTCTTT; CDR3 protein: CAISESGGFTEAFF
V gene: TRBV12-3/TRBV12-4; J gene: TRBJ2-7; clone size: -; CDR3 length: 13; D gene: -; CDR3 DNA: TGTGCCAGCAGTTTGTCCCGGGTCTACGAGCAGTACTTC; CDR3 protein: CASSLSRVYEQYF
V gene: TRBV28; J gene: TRBJ2-1; clone size: -; CDR3 length: 16; D gene: -; CDR3 DNA: TGTGCCAGCAGTTTAGATCGGGGTAGCTCCTACAATGAGCAGTTCTTC; CDR3 protein: CASSLDRGSSYNEQFF
V gene: TRBV7-9; J gene: TRBJ2-5; clone size: -; CDR3 length: 13; D gene: -; CDR3 DNA: TGTGCCAGCAGCCCTCTGGTTCAAGAGACCCAGTACTTC; CDR3 protein: CASSPLVQETQYF
V gene: TRBV6-1; J gene: TRBJ1-2; clone size: few; CDR3 length: 13; D gene: -; CDR3 DNA: TGTGCCAGCAGCCCTGGGGGGGCGCGGGGCTACACCTTC; CDR3 protein: CASSPGGARGYTF
V gene: TRBV28; J gene: TRBJ2-7; clone size: few; CDR3 length: 17; D gene: -; CDR3 DNA: TGTGCCAGCAGTTTAAGGGGGCTAGCGGATCCCCCCTACGAGCAGTACTTC; CDR3 protein: CASSLRGLADPPYEQYF
V gene: TRBV15; J gene: TRBJ2-7; clone size: many; CDR3 length: 12; D gene: -; CDR3 DNA: TGTGCCACCAGCAGAGATCTGGGCGAGCAGTACTTC; CDR3 protein: CATSRDLGEQYF
V gene: TRBV12-3/TRBV12-4; J gene: TRBJ2-5; clone size: -; CDR3 length: 16; D gene: TRBD2; CDR3 DNA: TGTGCCAGCAGTTTATCCGGACTAGCTGTTATCGAGACCCAGTACTTC; CDR3 protein: CASSLSGLAVIETQYF
V gene: TRBV29-1; J gene: TRBJ1-2; clone size: many; CDR3 length: 14; D gene: TRBD1; CDR3 DNA: TGCAGCGTCGAGGGACAGGAGCCTAACTATGGCTACACCTTC; CDR3 protein: CSVEGQEPNYGYTF
V gene: TRBV6-2/TRBV6-3; J gene: TRBJ2-7; clone size: -; CDR3 length: 17; D gene: TRBD2; CDR3 DNA: TGTGCCAGCAGAGCCCCCGCCGGGACTAGCGCACCCTACGAGCAGTACTTC; CDR3 protein: CASRAPAGTSAPYEQYF
V gene: TRBV7-8; J gene: TRBJ2-3; clone size: few; CDR3 length: 17; D gene: -; CDR3 DNA: TGTGCCAGCAGCTTAGCGTTCCCCCCGTTCGGCACAGATACGCAGTATTTT; CDR3 protein: CASSLAFPPFGTDTQYF
V gene: TRBV4-3; J gene: TRBJ2-1; clone size: -; CDR3 length: 17; D gene: TRBD2; CDR3 DNA: TGCGCCAGCAGCCAAGATATCGGGCCTAGCGGGGTCAATGAGCAGTTCTTC; CDR3 protein: CASSQDIGPSGVNEQFF
V gene: TRBV4-3; J gene: TRBJ2-7; clone size: many; CDR3 length: 17; D gene: -; CDR3 DNA: TGCGCCAGCAGCCAAGATATAGGCGGAAGGTGGGCCTACGAGCAGTACTTC; CDR3 protein: CASSQDIGGRWAYEQYF
V gene: TRBV28; J gene: TRBJ2-4; clone size: -; CDR3 length: 17; D gene: -; CDR3 DNA: TGTGCCAGCAGTTTTAGGCCACTCAGGGAAGGAGGCAACATTCAGTACTTC; CDR3 protein: CASSFRPLREGGNIQYF
V gene: TRBV5-1; J gene: TRBJ1-4; clone size: many; CDR3 length: 14; D gene: -; CDR3 DNA: TGCGCCAGCAGCAGCGGCCGGAACGACGAAAAACTGTTTTTT; CDR3 protein: CASSSGRNDEKLFF
V gene: TRBV15; J gene: TRBJ2-7; clone size: few; CDR3 length: 12; D gene: TRBD1; CDR3 DNA: TGTGCCACCAGCGGTAACTCGGGACAGGGTTACTTC; CDR3 protein: CATSGNSGQGYF
V gene: TRBV4-2; J gene: TRBJ1-2; clone size: few; CDR3 length: 20; D gene: TRBD1; CDR3 DNA: TGTGCCAGCAGCCCTGGGACAGGAGCCGTATCGATCCGAGCGAACTATGGCTACACCTTC; CDR3 protein: CASSPGTGAVSIRANYGYTF
V gene: TRBV6-2/TRBV6-3; J gene: TRBJ2-1; clone size: -; CDR3 length: 16; D gene: TRBD2; CDR3 DNA: TGTGCCAGCAGTCGCACCTCGGCTAGCGGGAGGAATGAGCAGTTCTTC; CDR3 protein: CASSRTSASGRNEQFF
V gene: TRBV19; J gene: TRBJ2-7; clone size: few; CDR3 length: 13; D gene: TRBD1; CDR3 DNA: TGTGCCAGTAGACAGGGGGCTTCCTACGAGCAGTACTTC; CDR3 protein: CASRQGASYEQYF
V gene: TRBV12-3/TRBV12-4; J gene: TRBJ2-3; clone size: many; CDR3 length: 12; D gene: -; CDR3 DNA: TGTGCCAGCAGTGGAGGCGTAGATACGCAGTATTTT; CDR3 protein: CASSGGVDTQYF
V gene: TRBV12-3/TRBV12-4; J gene: TRBJ2-2; clone size: many; CDR3 length: 14; D gene: -; CDR3 DNA: TGTGCCAGCAGTCCGGGACGGGGCACCGGGGAGCTGTTTTTT; CDR3 protein: CASSPGRGTGELFF
V gene: TRBV2; J gene: TRBJ2-1; clone size: few; CDR3 length: 15; D gene: -; CDR3 DNA: TGTGCCAGCAGTGACTCGACCCGGGGCGGACATGAGCAGTTCTTC; CDR3 protein: CASSDSTRGGHEQFF
V gene: TRBV7-9; J gene: TRBJ2-5; clone size: -; CDR3 length: 16; D gene: -; CDR3 DNA: TGTGCCAGCAGAACCCCTTTGGACGGAAACCAAGAGACCCAGTACTTC; CDR3 protein: CASRTPLDGNQETQYF